Listed here are 21 T cell receptor beta chains from one sample, sequenced in a study of identical twins (dated by TCRdb to the mid-2010s). Libraries came from 5' RACE. The data were produced on an Illumina HiSeq 2000. The public reads were run again by TCRdb, first through fastp at Q25 and then through MiXCR, and only productive beta chains were kept. CDR3 protein sequences are deduplicated, and each keeps its most common genes and DNA. The sample table holds approximately 230,000 distinct CDR3 sequences, of which approximately 7.1% were seen once. Roughly 15% of the sample rests with the top ten. This same sample was also taken into another study, of T cells expressing NK-cell markers.

Material for sequencing was CD8+ T cells sorted from blood. The receptors shown here come from a woman aged 18-30 years in good health.

This chain joins TRBV9 and TRBJ2-5; D is possibly TRBD1 or TRBD2 (5 bases each). CDR1 and CDR2 (germline): SGDLS, YYNGEE. The length of the CDR3 is 14 residues. Deletions cut 3 bases from V and 0 bases from J, with 9 bases between. DNA for the CDR3: TGTGCCAGCAGCGGGCAGGGACACCAAGAGACCCAGTACTTC. Encoded protein: CASSGQGHQETQYF.

The chain couples TRBV11-2 to TRBJ2-1, with D possibly called TRBD1 or TRBD2 (6 bases each). The germline gives CDR1 SGHAT, CDR2 FQNNGV. The CDR3 is 17 amino acids. Trimming left V 3 bases short and J 0 bases short, with 15 bases between. This CDR3 is CASSFDEGGNSYNEQFF. In DNA form, the CDR3 reads TGTGCCAGCAGCTTCGACGAGGGGGGTAACTCCTACAATGAGCAGTTCTTC.

The gene calls are TRBV7-9 and TRBJ2-1, with 7 bases identical to TRBD2. CDR1 is SEHNR and CDR2 is FQNEAQ in the germline V gene (reference sequence). CDR3 length: 15 amino acids. V was clipped by 5 bases and J by 4 bases; unmatched bases: 8. CDR3 in DNA: TGTGCCAGCAGCCCCACTGGGGGGGATTACAATGAGCAGTTCTTC. Translation: CASSPTGGDYNEQFF.

There are a few counts of this clonotype. This rearrangement joins TRBV9 to TRBJ1-4; possible D gene TRBD1, 5 bases. There are 13 residues in the CDR3. V was clipped by 5 bases and J by 5 bases, with 10 bases between them. CDR1 and CDR2 (germline): SGDLS, YYNGEE. The CDR3: CASSGGRNEKLFF. Written as DNA, the CDR3 is TGTGCCAGCAGTGGGGGGAGAAATGAAAAACTGTTTTTT.

The sample holds many counts of this clonotype. The chain uses TRBV7-9 and TRBJ1-1, with D uncertain. This CDR3 is 11 amino acids long. Germline lookup yields CDR1 SEHNR and CDR2 FQNEAQ (reference sequence). V was shortened by 2 bases and J by 9 bases, with 7 bases between the two germline ends. The CDR3 coding sequence is TGTGCCAGCAGCTTACCCGGTAAAGCTTTCTTT. Protein product: CASSLPGKAFF.

The J gene is TRBJ2-7, the V gene TRBV27, with 11 positions matching TRBD1. The CDR3 length is 13 residues. The germline V gene has CDR1 MNHEY and CDR2 SMNVEV (reference sequence). The junction had 1 base not matched to a gene; V was cut back by 6 bases and J by 3 bases. The CDR3 sequence: CASRDRGLYEQYF. DNA for the CDR3: TGTGCCAGCAGGGACAGGGGGCTCTACGAGCAGTACTTC.

The V call is TRBV5-6, the J call TRBJ2-7, with a possible D match to TRBD1 (6 bases). This CDR3 is 13 amino acids long. The germline gives CDR1 SGHDT, CDR2 YYEEEE. V was trimmed by 2 bases and J by 5 bases, leaving 11 bases between them. CDR3 coding DNA: TGTGCCAGCAGCTTTATGAGGGGGAACGAGCAGTACTTC. Amino acids: CASSFMRGNEQYF.

The J gene is TRBJ1-2, the V gene TRBV15; D not resolved. The germline CDR1 and CDR2 sequences are LNHNV and YYDKDF (reference sequence). The germline V and J ends were trimmed by 3 bases and 4 bases, with 21 bases remaining between them. This CDR3 region has 17 residues. The CDR3 protein is CATSSALGASGSYGYTF. CDR3 nucleotides: TGTGCCACCAGCAGTGCCTTAGGAGCCTCGGGGAGCTATGGCTACACCTTC.

This clonotype appeared many times. V usage is TRBV21-1 and J usage is TRBJ1-6. TRBV21-1 is labeled a pseudogene. This CDR3 is built from 14 residues. The CDR3 sequence is CASSNWELDSPLHF. In nucleotides, the CDR3 is TGTGCCAGCAGCAATTGGGAGTTGGATTCACCCCTCCACTTT.

This clonotype was counted a few times. The rearrangement uses TRBV20-1 and TRBJ2-1; the match to TRBD1 covers 10 bases. The germline CDR1 and CDR2 sequences are DFQATT and SNEGSKA (reference sequence). With 5 bases clipped from V and 4 bases from J, the junction kept 8 bases outside the gene matches. The CDR3 loop spans 15 amino acids. CDR3 protein: CSARNGTGAYNEQFF. CDR3 bases: TGCAGTGCTCGAAACGGGACAGGGGCTTACAATGAGCAGTTCTTC.

The sample holds many counts of this clonotype. The rearrangement joins TRBV12-3 or TRBV12-4 to TRBJ1-5, with unresolved D. V shed 3 bases and J shed 10 bases, with 7 bases lying between them. The CDR3 consists of 11 residues. The CDR3 region is CASSFDGPQHF. The CDR3 bases are TGTGCCAGCAGTTTCGATGGCCCCCAGCATTTT.

This clonotype was picked up a small number of times. The chain is built from TRBV7-3 and TRBJ2-4; TRBD1 agrees at 10 bases. Germline V gene data show CDR1 as SGHTA and CDR2 as FQGTGA. This CDR3 contains 13 residues. V shed 3 bases, J shed 8 bases, and the junction held 1 base outside the gene matches. The CDR3 DNA reads TGTGCCAGCAGCTTGGGGACAGGGGACATTCAGTACTTC. Translation: CASSLGTGDIQYF.

This clonotype appeared many times. The chain is built from TRBV20-1 and TRBJ1-4, with D possibly TRBD1 on 6 matching bases. V was trimmed by 6 bases and J by 6 bases, leaving 14 bases between them. The CDR3 runs to 13 residues. Germline V gene data show CDR1 as DFQATT and CDR2 as SNEGSKA (reference sequence). The CDR3 coding sequence is TGCAGTGCCAGGGCGGGGGCAGATGAAAAACTGTTTTTT. The encoded protein is CSARAGADEKLFF.

This clonotype was counted ten times or more. The chain has TRBV6-2 or TRBV6-3 and TRBJ2-7, with unresolved D. The CDR3 runs 11 residues. The germline V and J ends were trimmed by 7 bases and 1 base, with 5 bases remaining between them. Germline-derived CDR1 and CDR2 are MNHEY and SVGEGT. The CDR3 sequence: CASTASYEQYF. The CDR3 DNA follows: TGTGCCAGCACCGCATCCTACGAGCAGTACTTC.

The rearrangement links TRBV9 to TRBJ1-1; D is unclear. This CDR3 is built from 14 residues. CDR1 and CDR2 (germline): SGDLS, YYNGEE. V lost 3 bases to trimming and J lost 0 bases, with 9 bases between them. The CDR3 DNA follows: TGTGCCAGCAGCGCCGGACGGCTGAACACTGAAGCTTTCTTT. Its translation: CASSAGRLNTEAFF.

This chain uses TRBV12-3 or TRBV12-4 with TRBJ2-7; no clear D gene. The V end lost 8 bases, the J end lost 5 bases, and 13 bases lay between the germline ends. There are 12 residues in the CDR3. The DNA of the CDR3 is TGTGCCAGCGCATTTTGGGGTAACGAGCAGTACTTC. Translation: CASAFWGNEQYF.

This clonotype occurred many times. CDR3 in amino acids: CATRGEGEEETQYF. For the CDR3, the DNA is TGTGCCACCAGAGGCGAAGGGGAGGAAGAGACCCAGTACTTC. V gene TRBV24-1 combines with J gene TRBJ2-5, with D possibly matching TRBD2 (6 bases). Germline V gene lookup returns CDR1 KGHDR and CDR2 SFDVKD. Trimming shortened V by 7 bases and J by 3 bases, and 14 bases separated the two germline ends. The CDR3 is 14 residues long.

This clonotype was recorded at least ten times. The junction does not match germline at one end; this may be a read error. This rearrangement joins TRBV5-6 to TRBJ1-2; D is perhaps TRBD1 (5 bases). This CDR3 is built from 14 residues. Germline CDR1 is SGHDT and CDR2 is YYEEEE. CDR3 loop: CASRLGDPLYGYTF. In DNA form, the CDR3 reads TGTGCCAGCAGATTGGGGGACCCGCTCTATGGCTACACCTTC.

This clonotype was seen many times. The chain links TRBV7-9 to TRBJ1-1; D is perhaps TRBD1 (5 bases). Looked up from germline, CDR1 is SEHNR and CDR2 is FQNEAQ (reference sequence). This CDR3 contains 13 residues. Trimming took 1 base from V and 10 from J, leaving 13 bases between them. CDR3 loop: CASSLGRGVVAFF. CDR3 DNA: TGTGCCAGCAGCTTAGGGAGGGGAGTAGTAGCTTTCTTT.

In this sample, this clonotype turned up many times. The chain combines TRBV20-1 with TRBJ2-7; D gene ambiguous. The germline V and J ends were trimmed by 0 bases and 3 bases, with 18 bases remaining between them. This CDR3 region has 16 residues. Germline CDR1 DFQATT, CDR2 SNEGSKA (reference sequence). This CDR3 is CSARDHLGGALYEQYF. CDR3 DNA: TGCAGTGCTAGAGATCATTTGGGCGGAGCCCTCTACGAGCAGTACTTC.

The chain employs TRBV20-1 and TRBJ2-1; D is unclear. V lost 6 bases and J 0 bases, leaving 15 bases between the germline ends. The CDR3 extends over 15 amino acids. Germline CDR1 reads DFQATT; CDR2 reads SNEGSKA (reference sequence). The CDR3 DNA reads as TGCAGTGCAGGGTCACATGAGAGCTCCTACAATGAGCAGTTCTTC. Residues: CSAGSHESSYNEQFF.